This TCR beta chain emerged from a study of T-cell reconstitution after alpha-beta-depleted transplantation in children. Broader study findings: Hyperexpanded clones declined; after one year, newly produced T cells mostly supplied diversity. Approximately two months post-transplant, alpha-beta T cells reportedly originated from several hundred expanded graft clones. Day-60 TCRbeta diversity that was high in some patients was derived from surviving recipient T cells and thymic progenitors.

Unique molecular identifiers were incorporated when the TCRbeta library was constructed. Each CDR3 protein gets one entry after TCRdb re-called the PCR reads with MiXCR. Here the sample spans some 200,000 distinct CDR3 sequences, about 6% being singletons. This clonotype was detected many times. Its antigen remains unknown. From germline, CDR1 is SGHRS and CDR2 YFSETQ. The CDR3 is 14 residues long. Germline trimming cut 4 bases from V and 8 bases from J; bases unmatched to any gene: 9. Sequenced material: PBMCs, taken before TCRalphabeta/CD19-depleted stem cell transplant. The sequence came from a girl less than two years old with combined immunodeficiency, due to receive a stem cell transplant. The chain is built from TRBV5-1 and TRBJ2-1; 7 bases line up with TRBD1. CDR3 nucleotides: TGCGCCAGCAGCCTGGAGTCAGGGGGTGATGAGCAGTTCTTC. Protein product: CASSLESGGDEQFF.